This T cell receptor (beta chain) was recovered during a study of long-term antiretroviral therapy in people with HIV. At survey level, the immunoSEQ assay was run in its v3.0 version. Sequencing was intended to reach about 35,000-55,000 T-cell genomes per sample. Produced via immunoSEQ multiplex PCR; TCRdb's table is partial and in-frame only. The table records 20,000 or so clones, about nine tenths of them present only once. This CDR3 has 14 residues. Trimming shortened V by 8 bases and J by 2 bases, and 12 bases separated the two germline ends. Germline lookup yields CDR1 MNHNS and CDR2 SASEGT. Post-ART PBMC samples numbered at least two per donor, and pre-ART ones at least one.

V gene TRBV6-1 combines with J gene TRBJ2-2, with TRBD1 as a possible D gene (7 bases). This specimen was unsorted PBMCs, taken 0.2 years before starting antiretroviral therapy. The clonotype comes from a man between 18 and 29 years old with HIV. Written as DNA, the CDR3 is TGTGCCAGCTCGACAGGGACTAACACCGGGGAGCTGTTTTTT. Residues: CASSTGTNTGELFF.